The 25 T cell receptor beta chains in this list originate from one sample, sequenced in a study of T-cell memory formation after mild COVID-19. TCRdb fed the 5' RACE reads into MiXCR, producing one record per CDR3 protein. The sample records about 390,000 distinct CDR3 sequences, 21% being singletons. Material: PBMCs or a T cell subset sorted from them (not recorded which). These receptors were taken from an adult woman who had mild COVID-19 (a few samples of this study predate the infection). Cell type and time point are not known.

The chain employs TRBV12-3 or TRBV12-4 and TRBJ2-3; D possibly matches TRBD1 or TRBD2 (5 bases each). There are 14 residues in the CDR3. V lost 3 bases to trimming and J lost 4 bases, with 11 bases between them. The CDR3: CASSFSVGPDTQYF. Here the CDR3 DNA reads TGTGCCAGCAGTTTTAGCGTGGGGCCAGATACGCAGTATTTT.

The chain joins TRBV7-3 to TRBJ2-7; 11 nucleotides agree with TRBD2. Germline CDR1 reads SGHTA; CDR2 reads FQGTGA. The CDR3 extends over 17 amino acids. V shed 5 bases, J shed 6 bases, and the junction held 15 bases outside the gene matches. The CDR3 nucleotides read TGTGCCAGCAGCCCCCGCCTACTAGCGGGAGTCACAGGCGAGCAGTACTTC. Translated, it gives CASSPRLLAGVTGEQYF. Looking up the rest from reference TRBV7-3 and TRBJ2-7 gives the full variable domain: GAGVSQTPSNKVTEKGKYVELRCDPISGHTALYWYRQSLGQGPEFLIYFQGTGAADDSGLPNDRFFAVRPEGSVSTLKIQRTERGDSAVYLCASSPRLLAGVTGEQYFGPGTRLTVT.

This clonotype occurred a few times. The chain employs TRBV29-1 and TRBJ1-2; possibly TRBD1 for D (5 bases). CDR3 length: 13 residues. The V gene lost 3 bases and the J gene lost 4 bases, with 12 bases spanning the gap. Germline CDR1 SQVTM, CDR2 ANQGSEA. In DNA, the CDR3 is TGCAGCGTTGATCAGGGAGGCGGCTATGGCTACACCTTC. It is translated as CSVDQGGGYGYTF. The full variable domain, rest sourced from reference TRBV29-1 and TRBJ1-2, is SAVISQKPSRDICQRGTSLTIQCQVDSQVTMMFWYRQQPGQSLTLIATANQGSEATYESGFVIDKFPISRPNLTFSTLTVSNMSPEDSSIYLCSVDQGGGYGYTFGSGTRLTVV.

This clonotype was counted only a few times. The genes are TRBV3-1 and TRBJ2-3; TRBD2 matches at 12 bases. J gave up 2 bases and V 4 bases, and 7 bases lay outside the gene matches. This CDR3 is built from 17 residues. The germline gives CDR1 LGHDT, CDR2 YNNKEL (reference sequence). CDR3 nucleotides: TGTGCCAGCAGCCCCGGACTAGCGGGGCCCTCCACAGATACGCAGTATTTT. This codes for CASSPGLAGPSTDTQYF.

The J gene is TRBJ2-1, the V gene TRBV15, with a weak D call TRBD1 (5 bases). This CDR3 comprises 12 residues. Trimming cost V 1 base and J 9 bases, with 7 bases left between them. The germline CDR1 and CDR2 sequences are LNHNV and YYDKDF (reference sequence). The CDR3 loop is CATSRGRAEQFF. CDR3 nucleotides: TGTGCCACCAGCAGAGGCAGGGCTGAGCAGTTCTTC.

The chain uses TRBV4-2 and TRBJ2-7, with 8 bases fitting TRBD1. Germline V gene sequence: CDR1 LGHNA, CDR2 YNFKEQ. The CDR3 has 15 amino acids. Germline trimming cut 3 bases from V and 6 bases from J; bases unmatched to any gene: 10. CDR3 region: CASSQTGTGIFEQYF. CDR3 DNA sequence: TGTGCCAGCAGCCAGACCGGGACAGGAATATTCGAGCAGTACTTC.

The chain uses TRBV6-5 and TRBJ2-7; D call uncertain. V was shortened by 6 bases and J by 0 bases, with 18 bases between the two germline ends. Germline loops: CDR1 MNHEY, CDR2 SVGAGI. The CDR3 loop spans 16 amino acids. The chain's CDR3 is CASSALGRTYSYEQYF. In DNA, the CDR3 is TGTGCCAGCAGCGCGCTTGGACGTACCTACTCCTACGAGCAGTACTTC.

This clonotype was counted ten times or more. V is TRBV24-1 and J is TRBJ2-1, with TRBD2 matching over 10 bases. Losses at the gene ends were 3 bases for V and 3 bases for J; bases not matched to a gene: 4. The CDR3 covers 16 residues. Germline CDR1 is KGHDR and CDR2 is SFDVKD. The CDR3 nucleotides read TGTGCCACCAGTGATCTTGGACTAGCGGTCTACAATGAGCAGTTCTTC. It encodes CATSDLGLAVYNEQFF.

The chain is built from TRBV12-3 or TRBV12-4 and TRBJ1-5; D not resolved. Trimming stripped 2 bases from V and 4 bases from J, with 15 bases between. CDR3 length: 16 residues. DNA of the CDR3: TGTGCCAGCAGTTTAACATCGGGCAGTCGTAATCAGCCCCAGCATTTT. Amino acid sequence: CASSLTSGSRNQPQHF.

The chain carries TRBV4-1 and TRBJ2-3, with TRBD2 identical over 7 bases. V lost 0 bases, J lost 2 bases, and 5 bases stayed unmatched. CDR1 and CDR2 from the germline V gene are MGHRA and YSYEKL. The CDR3 sequence is 16 residues long. The CDR3 nucleotides are TGCGCCAGCAGCCAAGATCCAGGGACTAACACAGATACGCAGTATTTT. It codes for CASSQDPGTNTDTQYF.

Only a few counts were recorded for this clonotype. The CDR3 here is CASSSLLSGTYYEQYF. CDR3 bases: TGTGCCAGCAGCTCTCTATTGAGCGGCACCTACTACGAGCAGTACTTC. The chain has TRBV4-2 and TRBJ2-7, with D tentatively TRBD2 (5 bases). This CDR3 has 16 residues. From germline, CDR1 is LGHNA and CDR2 YNFKEQ. The V end lost 5 bases, the J end lost 3 bases, and 20 bases lay between the germline ends.

This clonotype was recorded a few times. The chain joins TRBV12-3 or TRBV12-4 to TRBJ1-1; possibly TRBD1 for D (6 bases). The CDR3 spans 14 residues. V was pared by 6 bases and J by 1 base, with 12 bases between. As DNA, the CDR3 is TGTGCCAGCAGCCCACAACAGGGGAACACTGAAGCTTTCTTT. Its protein product is CASSPQQGNTEAFF.

The chain is built from TRBV12-3 or TRBV12-4 and TRBJ2-2; tentatively, D is TRBD1 (6 bases). The CDR3 length is 15 residues. Trimming took 2 bases from V and 4 from J, leaving 11 bases between them. CDR3 nucleotide sequence: TGTGCCAGCAGTTTATCAGGGGTGATCACCGGGGAGCTGTTTTTT. Translated: CASSLSGVITGELFF.

The V call is TRBV7-9, the J call TRBJ1-1; D is unresolved. CDR1 SEHNR and CDR2 FQNEAQ come from the germline V gene (reference sequence). With 6 bases removed from V and 1 base from J, the gap between germline ends came to 24 bases. The CDR3 loop spans 18 amino acids. The CDR3 DNA follows: TGTGCCAGCAGTCAAAGCCCCACGGCAGCCTGGTCGAACACTGAAGCTTTCTTT. It translates to CASSQSPTAAWSNTEAFF.

J is TRBJ1-1 and V is TRBV4-2; TRBD1 aligns across 8 bases. Trimming cost V 1 base and J 4 bases; bases outside gene matches: 2. CDR1 is LGHNA and CDR2 is YNFKEQ in the germline V gene. CDR3 length: 14 amino acids. The CDR3 region has the DNA TGTGCCAGCAGCCAAGCCGACAGGGGCACTGAAGCTTTCTTT. Its protein product is CASSQADRGTEAFF.

This rearrangement joins TRBV5-1 to TRBJ2-7; 10 bases line up with TRBD2. The junction had 3 bases not matched to a gene; V was cut back by 0 bases and J by 3 bases. Germline V gene lookup returns CDR1 SGHRS and CDR2 YFSETQ. The CDR3 runs to 15 residues. CDR3 loop: CASSLAASGSYEQYF. CDR3 in DNA: TGCGCCAGCAGCTTGGCGGCTAGCGGGAGCTACGAGCAGTACTTC.

This clonotype was seen more than once but under ten times. This chain connects TRBV4-3 to TRBJ2-1; the D gene is possibly TRBD2 (6 bases). CDR3 size: 14 residues. Between the trimmed V and J ends, which lost 4 bases and 5 bases, there was a span of 12 bases. The V gene's germline CDR1 is LGHNA and CDR2 YSLEER. The chain's CDR3 is CASSRVWGDNEQFF. CDR3 nucleotides: TGCGCCAGCAGCCGGGTGTGGGGGGACAATGAGCAGTTCTTC.

This clonotype occurred a few times. The J gene is TRBJ2-7, the V gene TRBV6-5; 13 positions match TRBD2. The germline gives CDR1 MNHEY, CDR2 SVGAGI. The V and J ends lost 6 bases and 7 bases, in that order; junction bases with no gene match: 12. The CDR3 length is 16 residues. DNA of the CDR3: TGTGCCAGCAGCCAAACTAGCGGGGGGGCCTATCGGGAGCAGTACTTC. Amino acid sequence: CASSQTSGGAYREQYF.

The J gene is TRBJ1-3, the V gene TRBV24-1; unclear D gene. V was shortened by 3 bases and J by 0 bases, with 5 bases between the two germline ends. The germline V gene encodes CDR1 KGHDR and CDR2 SFDVKD. CDR3 size: 14 residues. The CDR3 bases are TGTGCCACCAGTGATCCTACCTCTGGAAACACCATATATTTT. Amino acid sequence: CATSDPTSGNTIYF.

This clonotype has a handful of counts. The rearrangement joins TRBV5-8 to TRBJ2-2; the D gene could be TRBD1 or TRBD2 (5 bases each). The ends were cut back, 7 bases at V and 6 bases at J, with 16 bases in the middle. Germline loops: CDR1 SGHTS, CDR2 YDEGEE. This CDR3 region has 14 residues. This CDR3 reads CASHPSRGAGELFF. CDR3 coding DNA: TGTGCCAGCCATCCTAGCAGAGGGGCCGGGGAGCTGTTTTTT.

This clonotype has just a few counts. J is TRBJ2-5 and V is TRBV24-1; 14 nucleotides align to TRBD2. Per the germline V gene, CDR1 is KGHDR and CDR2 is SFDVKD. V lost 3 bases, J lost 5 bases, and 7 bases stayed unmatched. CDR3 length equals 17 residues. The CDR3 bases are TGTGCCACCAGTGATGGACTAGCGGGAGGAAATTGGGAGACCCAGTACTTC. Translated: CATSDGLAGGNWETQYF.

There are a few counts of this clonotype. V is TRBV18 and J is TRBJ1-1, with 10 bases that match TRBD1. CDR3 length: 17 amino acids. The germline V gene has CDR1 KGHSH and CDR2 LQKENI. J was trimmed by 1 base and V by 3 bases; bases with no gene match: 8. CDR3 protein: CASSPDRGFMANTEAFF. The CDR3 DNA sequence: TGTGCCAGCTCACCGGACAGGGGGTTTATGGCGAACACTGAAGCTTTCTTT.

This chain links TRBV29-1 with TRBJ2-4; the match to TRBD1 covers 7 bases. The CDR3 runs to 13 residues. Losses at the gene ends were 5 bases for V and 0 bases for J; bases not matched to a gene: 1. CDR1 is SQVTM and CDR2 is ANQGSEA in the germline V gene. The CDR3 is CSVRQGAKNIQYF. The CDR3 nucleotides read TGCAGCGTTAGACAGGGAGCCAAAAACATTCAGTACTTC.

DNA for the CDR3: TGTGCCAGCAGCCATCCGACAGGTTTGGCGTCGTACGAGCAGTACTTC. It translates to CASSHPTGLASYEQYF. V gene TRBV5-6 combines with J gene TRBJ2-7, with D possibly TRBD1 on 6 matching bases. The germline V gene encodes CDR1 SGHDT and CDR2 YYEEEE. This CDR3 comprises 16 residues. V was pared by 4 bases and J by 4 bases, with 21 bases between.

This clonotype was seen a single time. This chain uses TRBV7-2 with TRBJ2-7; either TRBD1 or TRBD2 may fit D (5 bases each). This CDR3 has 17 amino acids. V lost 1 base and J lost 4, with 20 bases in between. Looked up from germline, CDR1 is SGHTA and CDR2 is FQGNSA. The CDR3 DNA sequence: TGTGCCAGCAGCTTAGGTACCTCGGGGCGTACGGGTTACGAGCAGTACTTC. Encoded protein: CASSLGTSGRTGYEQYF. Combining the CDR3 with reference TRBV7-2 and TRBJ2-7 gives the whole variable domain GAGVSQSPSNKVTEKGKDVELRCDPISGHTALYWYRQSLGQGLEFLIYFQGNSAPDKSGLPSDRFSAERTGGSVSTLTIQRTQQEDSAVYLCASSLGTSGRTGYEQYFGPGTRLTVT.